Listed below are T cell receptor beta chains from one sample, sequenced in a study. TCRdb ran MiXCR on the 5' RACE reads and lists one entry per CDR3 protein. The data contain tens of thousands of distinct CDR3 sequences, about 29% of them singletons. Material for sequencing was memory CD4+ T cells sorted from a lymph node. The receptors shown here come from a female donor with breast cancer. Both conserved end residues are part of each CDR3. Each record gives: V gene, D gene, CDR3 length, clone size, J gene, CDR3 DNA, CDR3 protein. The D gene is left open where the match is weak. The listing skips clone size in some rows; elsewhere it reads once, few, many or a size class.

>TRBV28|TRBD2|15|NA|TRBJ2-7
TGTGCCAGCAGTTTAATGCTAGCGGGAACCTACAAGCAGTACTTC
CASSLMLAGTYKQYF
>TRBV12-3/TRBV12-4|TRBD2|14|NA|TRBJ2-1
TGTGCCAGCAGCAGGACTAGCGGGAGCAATGAGCAGTTCTTC
CASSRTSGSNEQFF
>TRBV5-6|NA|16|NA|TRBJ2-6
TGTGCCAGCAGCTCCGGCGGCACCTCTGGGGCCAACGTCCTGACTTTC
CASSSGGTSGANVLTF
>TRBV4-2|NA|14|NA|TRBJ1-2
TGTGCCAGCAGCCAGTCCCACGGGTCGTTCGGCTACACCTTC
CASSQSHGSFGYTF
>TRBV24-1|NA|15|NA|TRBJ2-7
TGTGCCACCAGTGATTCACAGGGCCTAAGAAACGAGCAGTACTTC
CATSDSQGLRNEQYF
>TRBV20-1|NA|14|NA|TRBJ1-5
TGCAGTGCTAGGGACAGCTCGGGTAATCAGCCCCAGCATTTT
CSARDSSGNQPQHF
>TRBV7-3|NA|13|few|TRBJ1-1
TGTGCCAGCAGCTTTGGTCCGGGGGAAGGAGCTTTCTTT
CASSFGPGEGAFF
>TRBV4-1|NA|14|NA|TRBJ2-7
TGCGCCAGCAGTCAAACAGGAAGGGTCGGCGAGCAGCACTTC
CASSQTGRVGEQHF
>TRBV5-1|TRBD1|16|NA|TRBJ2-2
TGCGCCAGCAGCACATCACAGGGGGCCGTTGGCGGGGAGCTGTTTTTT
CASSTSQGAVGGELFF
>TRBV20-1|TRBD1|14|NA|TRBJ2-1
TGCAGTGCTAGGACAGGGGGCGTAGTCGGTGAGCAGTCCTTC
CSARTGGVVGEQSF
>TRBV24-1|TRBD2|17|NA|TRBJ2-1
TGTGCCACCAGTGAGGGAGGAAGACTAGCGGGACTTAATGAGCAGTTCTTC
CATSEGGRLAGLNEQFF
>TRBV6-2/TRBV6-3|NA|15|few|TRBJ1-5
TGTGCCAGCAGTTACCGGAACAGGGTGATTCAGCCCCAGCATTTT
CASSYRNRVIQPQHF
>TRBV6-5|NA|16|few|TRBJ1-5
TGTGCCAGCAGGCAAACCAGACAGGCACTCAATCAGCCCCAGCATTTT
CASRQTRQALNQPQHF
>TRBV5-1|NA|16|NA|TRBJ1-6
TGCGCCAGCAGCCCATTTTCAGGGGTGGATAATTCACCCCTCCACTTT
CASSPFSGVDNSPLHF
>TRBV25-1|NA|13|NA|TRBJ1-5
TGTGCCAGCTCAAGTAGCATTGATCAGCCCCAGCATTTT
CASSSSIDQPQHF
>TRBV5-6|NA|14|NA|TRBJ2-7
TGTGCCAGCAGCCCCGGACTGGGAGCCTACGAGCAGTACTTC
CASSPGLGAYEQYF
>TRBV19|NA|18|few|TRBJ2-1
TGTGCCAGTAGTACTCCCCACTCAGCGGGACAGCCCGAAGGGTCCCAGTTCTTC
CASSTPHSAGQPEGSQFF
>TRBV10-3|NA|15|once|TRBJ2-3
TGTGCCATCAGTGTGATGTCCCCCGAGGCAAATACGCAGAATTTT
CAISVMSPEANTQNF
>TRBV10-3|NA|14|few|TRBJ2-7
TGTGCCATCAGTGAGGGACAAGGGGCACTTGAGCAGTACTTC
CAISEGQGALEQYF
>TRBV18|TRBD1|16|NA|TRBJ1-2
TGTGCCAGCTCACCGGGACAGGGGACAACTAACTATGGCTACACCTTC
CASSPGQGTTNYGYTF
>TRBV6-5|NA|14|few|TRBJ2-3
TGTGCCAGCAATCCCGGGATAGGGACAGATACGCAGTATTTT
CASNPGIGTDTQYF
>TRBV5-1|NA|16|few|TRBJ2-4
TGCGCCAGCAGCTTGGATCCTTTTGGGGCCAAAAACATTCAGTACTTC
CASSLDPFGAKNIQYF
>TRBV27|NA|17|few|TRBJ2-6
TGTGCCAGCAGTTTATTGAACACCATCTCTGGGGCCAACGTCCTGACTTTC
CASSLLNTISGANVLTF